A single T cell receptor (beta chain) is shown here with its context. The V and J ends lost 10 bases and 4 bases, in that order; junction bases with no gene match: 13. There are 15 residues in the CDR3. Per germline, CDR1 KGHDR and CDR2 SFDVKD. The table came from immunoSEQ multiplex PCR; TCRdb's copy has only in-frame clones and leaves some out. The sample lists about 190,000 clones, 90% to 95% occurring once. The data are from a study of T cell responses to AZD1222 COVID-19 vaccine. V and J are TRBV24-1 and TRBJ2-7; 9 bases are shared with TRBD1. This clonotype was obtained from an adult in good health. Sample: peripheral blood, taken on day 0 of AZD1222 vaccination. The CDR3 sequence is CATQGRRQGVYEQYF. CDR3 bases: TGTGCCACTCAGGGACGAAGACAGGGGGTGTACGAGCAGTACTTC.